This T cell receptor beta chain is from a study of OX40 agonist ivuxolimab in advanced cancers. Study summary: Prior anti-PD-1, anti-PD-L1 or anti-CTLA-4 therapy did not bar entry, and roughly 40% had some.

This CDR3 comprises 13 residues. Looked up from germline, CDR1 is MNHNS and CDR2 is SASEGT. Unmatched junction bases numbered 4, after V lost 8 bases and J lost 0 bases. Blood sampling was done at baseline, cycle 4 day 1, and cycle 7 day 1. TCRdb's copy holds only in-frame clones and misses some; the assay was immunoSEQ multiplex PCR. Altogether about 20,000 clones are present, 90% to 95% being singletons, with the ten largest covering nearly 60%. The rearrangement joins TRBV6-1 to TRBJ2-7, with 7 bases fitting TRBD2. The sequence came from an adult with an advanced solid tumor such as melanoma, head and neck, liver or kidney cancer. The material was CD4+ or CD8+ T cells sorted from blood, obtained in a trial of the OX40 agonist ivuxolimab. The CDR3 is CASEGGVSYEQYF. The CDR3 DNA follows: TGTGCCAGCGAGGGAGGGGTCTCCTACGAGCAGTACTTC.